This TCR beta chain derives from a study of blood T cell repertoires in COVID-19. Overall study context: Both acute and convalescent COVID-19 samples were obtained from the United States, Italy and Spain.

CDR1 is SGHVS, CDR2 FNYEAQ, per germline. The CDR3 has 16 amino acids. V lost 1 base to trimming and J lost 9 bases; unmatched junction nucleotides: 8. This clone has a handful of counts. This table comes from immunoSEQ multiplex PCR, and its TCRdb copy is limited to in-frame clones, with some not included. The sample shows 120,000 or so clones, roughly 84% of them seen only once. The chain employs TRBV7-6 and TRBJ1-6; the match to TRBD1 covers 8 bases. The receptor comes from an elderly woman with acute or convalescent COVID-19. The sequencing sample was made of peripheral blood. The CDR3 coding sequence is TGTGCCAGCAGCTTAGGGCAGACAGGGGACGGTTCACCCCTCCACTTT. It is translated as CASSLGQTGDGSPLHF.